The 23 T cell receptor beta chains in this list originate from one sample, sequenced in a study of vaccination effects on CD4 cells after COVID-19. With the ViraFEST assay, the study expanded antigen-specific CD4+ T cells using viral peptide pools, then sequenced them. An approximately nine-day culture period preceded the isolation of CD4+ T cells. Absence of prior SARS-CoV-2 infection characterized the vaccine recipients, who showed negative nucleocapsid antibodies. The table came from immunoSEQ multiplex PCR; TCRdb's copy has only in-frame clones and leaves some out. The sample lists around 68,000 clones, 75% to 90% occurring once. The antigens of these receptors remain unknown. The sample in question was CD4+ T cells from PBMCs cultured with SARS-CoV-2 spike peptides, obtained before COVID-19 vaccination. The source of these receptors is a human donor who received a COVID-19 vaccine.

The genes are TRBV29-1 and TRBJ2-2; a weak D match, TRBD2 (6 bases). This CDR3 is 14 amino acids long. Germline V CDR1 and CDR2: SQVTM, ANQGSEA. The CDR3 DNA reads as TGCAGTGTCATGGGAGGCATAAACACCGGGGAGCTGTTTTTT. Translating gives CSVMGGINTGELFF.

The rearrangement joins TRBV7-2 to TRBJ1-1, with D tentatively TRBD1 (5 bases). Trimming took 2 bases from V and 4 from J, leaving 8 bases between them. Germline values: CDR1 SGHTA, CDR2 FQGNSA. This CDR3 region has 13 residues. The CDR3 protein is CASSLTGGTEAFF. CDR3 coding DNA: TGTGCCAGCAGCTTAACCGGGGGCACTGAAGCTTTCTTT.

The chain couples TRBV20-1 to TRBJ1-3, with no clear D. Trimming removed 3 bases from V and 6 bases from J, with 6 bases in between. Looked up from germline, CDR1 is DFQATT and CDR2 is SNEGSKA (reference sequence). There are 11 residues in the CDR3. The CDR3 DNA is TGCAGTGCTAGTCTCGAAAACACCATATATTTT. This codes for CSASLENTIYF.

The chain uses TRBV6-2 or TRBV6-3 and TRBJ2-4; perhaps TRBD1 as D (5 bases). The ends were cut back, 0 bases at V and 8 bases at J, with 14 bases in the middle. The CDR3 is 15 residues long. Germline V CDR1 and CDR2: MNHEY, SVGEGT. In nucleotides, the CDR3 is TGTGCCAGCAGTTACTCGAGTGCGGACACCCACATTCAGTACTTC. Encoded protein: CASSYSSADTHIQYF.

In regard to this clone: Within the sample, other DNA sequences also encode this same CDR3. The chain couples TRBV7-2 to TRBJ2-5, with TRBD1 matching 10 bases. Trimming removed 5 bases from V and 4 bases from J; junction bases left unmatched: 4. Germline CDR1 SGHTA, CDR2 FQGNSA. The length of the CDR3 is 14 residues. CDR3 amino acids: CASSPDRGRETQYF. The DNA for the CDR3 is TGTGCCAGCAGCCCTGACAGGGGGCGAGAGACCCAGTACTTC.

The chain links TRBV29-1 to TRBJ2-3; TRBD1 matches 7 bases. Germline V gene lookup returns CDR1 SQVTM and CDR2 ANQGSEA. V shed 4 bases and J 2 bases; nucleotides not matched to a gene: 6. The CDR3 extends over 14 amino acids. In DNA, the CDR3 is TGCAGCGTTGGACAGGGACAGATCACAGATACGCAGTATTTT. Translated: CSVGQGQITDTQYF.

Here the CDR3 DNA reads TGTGCCAGCTCCGGACAGGAGACTAATGAAAAACTGTTTTTT. Translated, it gives CASSGQETNEKLFF. The chain carries TRBV18 and TRBJ1-4, with 7 bases matching TRBD1. Looked up from germline, CDR1 is KGHSH and CDR2 is LQKENI. CDR3 size: 14 residues. V lost 6 bases and J lost 2; bases outside the gene matches: 3.

The chain recombines TRBV10-2 with TRBJ1-5, with 11 bases aligning to TRBD1. CDR3 length equals 17 residues. The germline gives CDR1 WSHSY, CDR2 SAAADI. V lost 7 bases, J lost 7 bases, and 15 bases stayed unmatched. The CDR3 nucleotides read TGCGCCAGCAATCCGGGGACAGGGGGAAGGTGGATGCAGCCCCAGCATTTT. The encoded protein is CASNPGTGGRWMQPQHF.

This chain joins TRBV24-1 and TRBJ2-5; the match to TRBD1 covers 9 bases. Losses at the gene ends were 3 bases for V and 4 bases for J; bases not matched to a gene: 8. CDR3 length equals 16 residues. CDR1 is KGHDR and CDR2 is SFDVKD in the germline V gene. CDR3 coding DNA: TGTGCCACCAGTGATGGAGACAGGGGGGTTCGAGAGACCCAGTACTTC. Protein sequence: CATSDGDRGVRETQYF.

The chain recombines TRBV6-5 with TRBJ1-1, with a possible D match to TRBD1 (6 bases). The germline CDR1 and CDR2 sequences are MNHEY and SVGAGI. This CDR3 is built from 15 residues. Trimming took 11 bases from V and 3 from J, leaving 22 bases between them. CDR3: CAASTLTGTDTEAFF. For the CDR3, the DNA is TGTGCCGCCAGCACTCTAACAGGGACGGACACTGAAGCTTTCTTT.

The V and J genes are TRBV6-6 and TRBJ1-2; no clear D. V lost 6 bases and J 3 bases, leaving 11 bases between the germline ends. Germline CDR1 is MNHNY and CDR2 is SVGAGI (reference sequence). CDR3 length: 13 amino acids. In nucleotides, the CDR3 is TGTGCCAGCAGGACCCAGAGATACTATGGCTACACCTTC. It translates to CASRTQRYYGYTF.

V and J are TRBV19 and TRBJ1-2; D call uncertain. Germline V gene lookup returns CDR1 LNHDA and CDR2 SQIVND (reference sequence). The V end lost 2 bases, the J end lost 7 bases, and 14 bases lay between the germline ends. CDR3 length: 14 amino acids. The CDR3 DNA follows: TGTGCCAGTAGTATAAGGACCGGGTCGGGTGGCTACACCTTC. Amino acid sequence: CASSIRTGSGGYTF.

The V gene is TRBV15, the J gene TRBJ1-3, with TRBD1 identical over 7 bases. CDR1 LNHNV and CDR2 YYDKDF come from the germline V gene (reference sequence). The CDR3 contains 14 residues. After removal of 11 bases from V and 0 bases from J, the junction contained 7 bases not matched to a gene. This chain's CDR3 is CAVQGSGSGNTIYF. CDR3 nucleotide sequence: TGTGCCGTACAGGGGTCGGGCTCTGGAAACACCATATATTTT.

The chain recombines TRBV5-1 with TRBJ2-3; TRBD1 is a possible D gene (6 bases). Trimming took 3 bases from V and 1 from J, leaving 21 bases between them. The CDR3 is 18 residues long. The germline V gene encodes CDR1 SGHRS and CDR2 YFSETQ. CDR3 in amino acids: CASSYYRVQRAGTDTQYF. CDR3 DNA: TGCGCCAGCAGCTATTACAGGGTTCAAAGGGCGGGCACAGATACGCAGTATTTT.

This rearrangement joins TRBV5-1 to TRBJ2-2; 9 nucleotides align to TRBD1. This CDR3 is 15 amino acids long. CDR1 is SGHRS, CDR2 YFSETQ, per germline. The V and J ends lost 3 bases and 6 bases, in that order; junction bases with no gene match: 6. The CDR3 coding sequence is TGCGCCAGCAGCTCGGGACAGGGTTATGCCGGGGAGCTGTTTTTT. It specifies CASSSGQGYAGELFF.

This chain links TRBV28 with TRBJ2-5; 7 nucleotides line up with TRBD1. Germline CDR1 is MDHEN and CDR2 is SYDVKM. The CDR3 contains 14 residues. The V and J ends lost 7 bases and 7 bases, in that order; junction bases with no gene match: 12. CDR3 DNA sequence: TGTGCCAGCACCGCTAGAGGGGGCCCAAGGACCCAGTACTTC. This gives the protein CASTARGGPRTQYF. The whole variable domain, remainder taken from reference TRBV28 and TRBJ2-5, is DVKVTQSSRYLVKRTGEKVFLECVQDMDHENMFWYRQDPGLGLRLIYFSYDVKMKEKGDIPEGYSVSREKKERFSLILESASTNQTSMYLCASTARGGPRTQYFGPGTRLLVL.

This chain uses TRBV19 with TRBJ1-5, with TRBD1 as a possible D gene (5 bases). There are 13 residues in the CDR3. Trimming removed 3 bases at V and 2 bases at J, with 5 bases between. Germline V gene sequence: CDR1 LNHDA, CDR2 SQIVND (reference sequence). CDR3 amino acids: CASSIRGNQPQHF. In DNA form, the CDR3 reads TGTGCCAGTAGTATCAGGGGCAATCAGCCCCAGCATTTT.

The chain couples TRBV7-2 to TRBJ1-1, with no clear D. The CDR3 spans 14 residues. Germline V gene data show CDR1 as SGHTA and CDR2 as FQGNSA. Trimming left V 5 bases short and J 4 bases short, with 14 bases between. The CDR3 coding sequence is TGTGCCAGCAGCACAGTTGGGTGGGGCACTGAAGCTTTCTTT. Translation gives CASSTVGWGTEAFF. Complete variable domain (other parts from reference TRBV7-2 and TRBJ1-1): GAGVSQSPSNKVTEKGKDVELRCDPISGHTALYWYRQSLGQGLEFLIYFQGNSAPDKSGLPSDRFSAERTGGSVSTLTIQRTQQEDSAVYLCASSTVGWGTEAFFGQGTRLTVV.

The V call is TRBV6-5, the J call TRBJ1-4, with D possibly matching TRBD1 (6 bases). The CDR3 contains 15 residues. Trimming left V 0 bases short and J 4 bases short, with 9 bases between. Germline CDR1 is MNHEY and CDR2 is SVGAGI. The CDR3 sequence: CASSYSAGVNEKLFF. CDR3 DNA sequence: TGTGCCAGCAGTTACTCTGCAGGGGTTAATGAAAAACTGTTTTTT.

The chain links TRBV7-8 to TRBJ1-5; 7 bases are shared with TRBD1. Germline V CDR1 and CDR2: SGHVS, FQNEAQ. The CDR3 length is 15 residues. J lost 3 bases, V lost 4 bases, and 6 bases had no gene match. CDR3 in amino acids: CASSSMTGYNQPQHF. The CDR3 region has the DNA TGTGCCAGCAGCTCCATGACAGGGTACAATCAGCCCCAGCATTTT.

The chain uses TRBV5-1 and TRBJ1-1, with no clear D. Germline V gene sequence: CDR1 SGHRS, CDR2 YFSETQ. CDR3 size: 16 residues. The V gene lost 0 bases and the J gene lost 0 bases, with 12 bases spanning the gap. CDR3 residues: CASSLGPGGMNTEAFF. In nucleotides, the CDR3 is TGCGCCAGCAGCTTGGGACCGGGTGGGATGAACACTGAAGCTTTCTTT.

The gene calls are TRBV19 and TRBJ2-7; D gene unclear. The V end was cut by 9 bases, the J end by 0 bases, with 18 bases between. The germline V gene encodes CDR1 LNHDA and CDR2 SQIVND (reference sequence). This CDR3 comprises 15 residues. CDR3 protein: CAREPTPASSYEQYV. CDR3 bases: TGTGCCAGGGAGCCGACACCTGCTAGCTCCTACGAGCAGTACGTC.

This clone occurred a few times. The chain couples TRBV7-8 to TRBJ1-3; tentatively, D is TRBD1 (5 bases). The CDR3 covers 14 residues. Per germline, CDR1 SGHVS and CDR2 FQNEAQ. V was trimmed by 7 bases and J by 4 bases, leaving 14 bases between them. This chain's CDR3 is CASTSGLSGNTIYF. CDR3 DNA sequence: TGTGCCAGCACTTCAGGGCTGTCCGGAAACACCATATATTTT.